The 4 T cell receptor beta chains below come from one sample, sequenced in a study of PD-L1 blockade in urothelial cancer. Stated time point: pretreatment peripheral blood. The protocol was immunoSEQ multiplex PCR, while the TCRdb copy is restricted to in-frame clones and leaves out a portion. This table holds roughly 63,000 clones, 80% to 85% found once. Sequenced material: PBMCs, taken around atezolizumab (anti-PD-L1) treatment. The source of these receptors is an older man with urothelial cancer.

The chain joins TRBV19 to TRBJ2-5; 11 bases fit TRBD2. The junction had 3 bases not matched to a gene; V was cut back by 4 bases and J by 2 bases. Germline CDR1 LNHDA, CDR2 SQIVND (reference sequence). This CDR3 spans 15 amino acids. DNA of the CDR3: TGTGCCAGTAGTAGGGGGACTAGCGGACAAGAGACCCAGTACTTC. Its protein product is CASSRGTSGQETQYF.

This chain links TRBV18 with TRBJ2-3; 13 nucleotides align to TRBD2. The germline CDR1 and CDR2 sequences are KGHSH and LQKENI. CDR3 length: 17 residues. The ends lost 3 bases at V and 3 bases at J; junction bases unmatched: 6. This CDR3 reads CASSPGLAGEGTDTQYF. CDR3 DNA: TGTGCCAGCTCACCCGGACTAGCGGGAGAAGGGACAGATACGCAGTATTTT.

CDR3 DNA: TGTGCCAGCAGTTGGGACAGGGGCCAGCCCCAGCATTTT. Translating it yields CASSWDRGQPQHF. The chain employs TRBV27 and TRBJ1-5; 10 bases are shared with TRBD1. Looked up from germline, CDR1 is MNHEY and CDR2 is SMNVEV (reference sequence). With V trimmed by 4 bases and J by 7 bases, 1 base remained unmatched. The CDR3 has 13 residues.

The chain couples TRBV9 to TRBJ2-5, with 8 bases lining up with TRBD1. The CDR3 runs 14 residues. V trimming: 4 bases; J trimming: 5 bases; junction bases outside the gene matches: 7. CDR1 is SGDLS and CDR2 is YYNGEE in the germline V gene. CDR3 DNA sequence: TGTGCCAGCAGCTTCAGGGGGCAGGAGGAGACCCAGTACTTC. It encodes CASSFRGQEETQYF.